This TCR beta chain was recovered during a study of Graves' ophthalmopathy and Graves' hyperthyroidism. The CDR3 runs to 14 residues. V shed 1 base and J shed 9 bases, with 13 bases lying between them. Germline values: CDR1 DFQATT, CDR2 SNEGSKA (reference sequence). Where ophthalmopathy was present, donors had moderate-to-severe activity, CAS ≥3, NOSPECS ≥4 and duration under 3 months. Serum thyroxine and TRAb, along with clinical symptoms, thyroid ultrasound and orbital computed tomography, were what diagnosis relied on. The TCR beta CDR3 regions underwent amplification from RNA transcripts. The workflow started with a first-round RT-PCR run with HTBI primers and then moved on to a second-round multiplex PCR. Using its own MiXCR run on the multiplex PCR reads, TCRdb lists one record per CDR3 protein. The sample shows 600,000 to 950,000 distinct CDR3 sequences, 40% of them seen only once.

What was sequenced was peripheral blood. The TCR sequence derives from an adult man with Graves' ophthalmopathy. This chain uses TRBV20-1 with TRBJ1-6; D not resolved. CDR3 nucleotide sequence: TGCAGTGCTAGAGTTCGGCAGGTTCTTTCACCCCTCCACTTT. Its translation: CSARVRQVLSPLHF.